This TCR beta chain was retrieved from a study of technical replicates of blood from a handful of donors (dated by TCRdb to 2017 to 2019). The CDR3 starts with the cysteine, ends with the phenylalanine, and has 13 residues. Of all the DNA, just the CDR3 is kept, 39 bases in frame from base 1. CDR1 and CDR2 (SQVTM, ANQGSEA) derive from the germline V gene. V trim: 1 base; J trim: 1 base; unmatched bases: 1. Library preparation used the immunoSEQ multiplex PCR assay. TCRdb mirrors the immuneACCESS table, restricted to in-frame sequences. Some clones are absent from its copies; in checked studies, under half trace to an unresolved V gene, and the reason for the others is unknown. For this sample there are around 13,000 clones; approximately 94% appear just once. Together, the top ten hold 7.2% of the sample. Concerning this clone itself: No cognate antigen has been identified for it. No much larger clonotype is one base removed from it; base qualities were not supplied.

The V and J segments used are TRBV29-1 and TRBJ2-7; 7 bases in the junction line up with TRBD1. The origin of this receptor is a human donor in good health. The material sequenced was PBMCs. DNA sequence: TGCAGCGTTGAAGTGACAGGGTCCTACGAGCAGTACTTC. Translated, it reads CSVEVTGSYEQYF.